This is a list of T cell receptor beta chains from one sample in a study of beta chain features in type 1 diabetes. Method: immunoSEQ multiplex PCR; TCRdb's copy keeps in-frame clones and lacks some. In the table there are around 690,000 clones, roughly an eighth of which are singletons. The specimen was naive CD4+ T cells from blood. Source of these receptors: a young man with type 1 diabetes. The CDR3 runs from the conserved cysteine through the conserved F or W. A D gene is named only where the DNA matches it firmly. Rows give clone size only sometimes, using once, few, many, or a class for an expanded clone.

CDR3 DNA: TGTGCCAGCAGTGAAGGACTACCGTACAAAGAGACCCAGTACTTC
CDR3 protein: CASSEGLPYKETQYF
V gene: TRBV2
CDR3 length: 15
J gene: TRBJ2-5
clone size: .
D gene: .

CDR3 DNA: TGTGCCAGCAGCGCCGGACAGGGCAACAATTCACCCCTCCACTTT
CDR3 protein: CASSAGQGNNSPLHF
V gene: TRBV9
CDR3 length: 15
J gene: TRBJ1-6
clone size: .
D gene: TRBD1

CDR3 DNA: TGCGCCAGCAGCCAAGATGAATCCAGGGGCTACACCTTC
CDR3 protein: CASSQDESRGYTF
V gene: TRBV4-3
CDR3 length: 13
J gene: TRBJ1-2
clone size: few
D gene: .

CDR3 DNA: TGTGCCAGCAGCTTGTCACGGACAGGGGCGTCCGCTCAGTACTTC
CDR3 protein: CASSLSRTGASAQYF
V gene: TRBV7-9
CDR3 length: 15
J gene: TRBJ2-4
clone size: few
D gene: TRBD1

CDR3 DNA: TGTGCCAGCAGCCGTCCGGGACAGAACTATGGCTACACCTTC
CDR3 protein: CASSRPGQNYGYTF
V gene: TRBV7-2
CDR3 length: 14
J gene: TRBJ1-2
clone size: few
D gene: TRBD1

CDR3 DNA: TGTGCCAGCAGCGCTGATCTAACAGGGCTCCGGGCCGGGGAGCTGTTTTTT
CDR3 protein: CASSADLTGLRAGELFF
V gene: TRBV9
CDR3 length: 17
J gene: TRBJ2-2
clone size: .
D gene: .

CDR3 DNA: TGTGCCAGCAGTTACTTATGGACTCGCACAGATACGCAGTATTTT
CDR3 protein: CASSYLWTRTDTQYF
V gene: TRBV6-6
CDR3 length: 15
J gene: TRBJ2-3
clone size: few
D gene: .

CDR3 DNA: TGTGCCAGCAGCCCCCCGGGTCCTACCTACGAGCAGTACTTC
CDR3 protein: CASSPPGPTYEQYF
V gene: TRBV7-9
CDR3 length: 14
J gene: TRBJ2-7
clone size: few
D gene: .

CDR3 DNA: TGTGCCAGCTCACGCACCGGGACAGGGATGAACACTGAAGCTTTCTTT
CDR3 protein: CASSRTGTGMNTEAFF
V gene: TRBV18
CDR3 length: 16
J gene: TRBJ1-1
clone size: few
D gene: TRBD1

CDR3 DNA: TGCGCCAGCAGCTTGAGGTGGGACAGGGCCGACGAGCAGTACTTC
CDR3 protein: CASSLRWDRADEQYF
V gene: TRBV5-1
CDR3 length: 15
J gene: TRBJ2-7
clone size: .
D gene: TRBD1

CDR3 DNA: TGTGCCAGTAGTATAGGCTTGTACAATGAGCAGTTCTTC
CDR3 protein: CASSIGLYNEQFF
V gene: TRBV19
CDR3 length: 13
J gene: TRBJ2-1
clone size: few
D gene: .

CDR3 DNA: TGTGCCAGCAGCGTGGGACAGGAAAATCAGCCCCAGCATTTT
CDR3 protein: CASSVGQENQPQHF
V gene: TRBV9
CDR3 length: 14
J gene: TRBJ1-5
clone size: .
D gene: TRBD1

CDR3 DNA: TGTGCCAGCAGCTTAAGAAGCTCCTACGAGCAGTACTTC
CDR3 protein: CASSLRSSYEQYF
V gene: TRBV11-2
CDR3 length: 13
J gene: TRBJ2-7
clone size: .
D gene: .

CDR3 DNA: TGTGCCAGCAGCCCCGGGGGGGAGACCCAGTACTTC
CDR3 protein: CASSPGGETQYF
V gene: TRBV9
CDR3 length: 12
J gene: TRBJ2-5
clone size: .
D gene: TRBD2

CDR3 DNA: TGTGCCAGCAGTGTCGGTTTCTCTGGAAACACCATATATTTT
CDR3 protein: CASSVGFSGNTIYF
V gene: TRBV13
CDR3 length: 14
J gene: TRBJ1-3
clone size: few
D gene: .

CDR3 DNA: TGTGCCATCAGTGAGCAGACAGAACGAGTAGAGACCCAGTACTTC
CDR3 protein: CAISEQTERVETQYF
V gene: TRBV10-3
CDR3 length: 15
J gene: TRBJ2-5
clone size: .
D gene: .

CDR3 DNA: TGTGCCAGCAGCGCCCGGACTAGCGGGGCGGATACGCAGTATTTT
CDR3 protein: CASSARTSGADTQYF
V gene: TRBV7-9
CDR3 length: 15
J gene: TRBJ2-3
clone size: few
D gene: TRBD2

CDR3 DNA: TGTGCCAGCAGTAGCGGGGAAGAGACCCAGTACTTC
CDR3 protein: CASSSGEETQYF
V gene: TRBV11-2
CDR3 length: 12
J gene: TRBJ2-5
clone size: few
D gene: TRBD2

CDR3 DNA: TGTGCCAGCAGCGTAGGTGGACAGGGGGCCCACGAGCAGTACTTC
CDR3 protein: CASSVGGQGAHEQYF
V gene: TRBV9
CDR3 length: 15
J gene: TRBJ2-7
clone size: few
D gene: TRBD1

CDR3 DNA: TGTGCCAGCAGCGTGGACAGGGGAGAAGCTTTCTTT
CDR3 protein: CASSVDRGEAFF
V gene: TRBV4-2
CDR3 length: 12
J gene: TRBJ1-1
clone size: .
D gene: TRBD1

CDR3 DNA: TGTGCCAGCTCACCACCGCGGGGGGCCTACAATGAGCAGTTCTTC
CDR3 protein: CASSPPRGAYNEQFF
V gene: TRBV18
CDR3 length: 15
J gene: TRBJ2-1
clone size: .
D gene: TRBD2

CDR3 DNA: TGTGCCAGCAGTGTAGGACAGGAGACGGATACGCAGTATTTT
CDR3 protein: CASSVGQETDTQYF
V gene: TRBV27
CDR3 length: 14
J gene: TRBJ2-3
clone size: few
D gene: TRBD1

CDR3 DNA: TGCGCCAGCAGCCAAACCCTCGTCAGCTCCTACGAGCAGTACTTC
CDR3 protein: CASSQTLVSSYEQYF
V gene: TRBV4-3
CDR3 length: 15
J gene: TRBJ2-7
clone size: few
D gene: .

CDR3 DNA: TGTGCCAGCAGTGAGGACAGGGGAGGCGAGCAGTACTTC
CDR3 protein: CASSEDRGGEQYF
V gene: TRBV9
CDR3 length: 13
J gene: TRBJ2-7
clone size: few
D gene: TRBD1

CDR3 DNA: TGTGCCACCAGCAGAGATGTTAAAGGGACGGCTACTGAAGCTTTCTTT
CDR3 protein: CATSRDVKGTATEAFF
V gene: TRBV15
CDR3 length: 16
J gene: TRBJ1-1
clone size: .
D gene: .

CDR3 DNA: TGTGCTAGTGGTTTGGTACATGTGGAAGGAGGGGAAACGGAACAGTTCTTC
CDR3 protein: CASGLVHVEGGETEQFF
V gene: TRBV12-5
CDR3 length: 17
J gene: TRBJ2-1
clone size: .
D gene: .

CDR3 DNA: TGTGCCTGGGCGACCGGGACAGGGACGCACGAGCAGTACTTC
CDR3 protein: CAWATGTGTHEQYF
V gene: TRBV30
CDR3 length: 14
J gene: TRBJ2-7
clone size: .
D gene: TRBD1

CDR3 DNA: TGCAGCGTTGGACAGGGCCAAGAGACCCAGTACTTC
CDR3 protein: CSVGQGQETQYF
V gene: TRBV29-1
CDR3 length: 12
J gene: TRBJ2-5
clone size: .
D gene: TRBD1

CDR3 DNA: TGTGCCAGCAGCCGAACTAGGACACCTTCTAACTATGGCTACACCTTC
CDR3 protein: CASSRTRTPSNYGYTF
V gene: TRBV2
CDR3 length: 16
J gene: TRBJ1-2
clone size: .
D gene: .

CDR3 DNA: TGTGCCAGCAGTTGGCCCCAGTTCTATGGCTACACCTTC
CDR3 protein: CASSWPQFYGYTF
V gene: TRBV28
CDR3 length: 13
J gene: TRBJ1-2
clone size: .
D gene: .

CDR3 DNA: TGTGCCAGCAGTGATAGTACAGGGAGCTCCTACGAGCAGTACTTC
CDR3 protein: CASSDSTGSSYEQYF
V gene: TRBV2
CDR3 length: 15
J gene: TRBJ2-7
clone size: few
D gene: .

CDR3 DNA: TGTGCCAGCAGCCAGGGCACAGGGGGTGACACTGAAGCTTTCTTT
CDR3 protein: CASSQGTGGDTEAFF
V gene: TRBV4-2
CDR3 length: 15
J gene: TRBJ1-1
clone size: few
D gene: TRBD1

CDR3 DNA: TGTGCCAGCAAGGAACGCGACCCCCTCCACTTT
CDR3 protein: CASKERDPLHF
V gene: TRBV2
CDR3 length: 11
J gene: TRBJ1-6
clone size: .
D gene: .